This entry lists 4 T cell receptor beta chains sequenced from one sample in a study of chemoradiotherapy in HPV16-positive cancers. Only in-frame clones appear in the TCRdb table, and some are missing; sequencing was by immunoSEQ multiplex PCR. The sample includes roughly 40,000 clones, around 80% of them seen just once. The source material was blood, sampled from a patient who underwent chemoradiotherapy. All receptors come from a human donor with HPV-associated anogenital cancer.

V usage is TRBV29-1 and J usage is TRBJ2-2; D is possibly TRBD1 or TRBD2 (6 bases each). The germline V gene has CDR1 SQVTM and CDR2 ANQGSEA. The CDR3 loop spans 15 amino acids. Trimming cost V 5 bases and J 3 bases, with 16 bases left between them. The CDR3 reads CSVMGWGADTGELFF. The CDR3 nucleotides are TGCAGCGTTATGGGGTGGGGGGCAGACACCGGGGAGCTGTTTTTT.

The chain recombines TRBV27 with TRBJ1-1, with a weak D call TRBD1 (6 bases). The CDR3 spans 17 residues. Germline V CDR1 and CDR2: MNHEY, SMNVEV (reference sequence). The V end was cut by 1 base, the J end by 5 bases, with 20 bases between. Here the CDR3 reads CASSLYGSGGGRTEAFF. The CDR3 DNA follows: TGTGCCAGCAGTTTATATGGCTCGGGCGGGGGGCGGACTGAAGCTTTCTTT.

This clone was seen a single time. The rearrangement uses TRBV4-2 and TRBJ2-7; TRBD1 agrees at 10 bases. Germline V lookup: CDR1 LGHNA, CDR2 YNFKEQ. The trim removed 1 base at V and 2 bases at J, leaving 5 bases unmatched. This CDR3 contains 16 residues. This CDR3 is CASSQGSGTGAYEQYF. The CDR3 DNA follows: TGTGCCAGCAGCCAAGGATCCGGGACAGGGGCCTACGAGCAGTACTTC.

As DNA, the CDR3 is TGTGCCAGCAGCGGGGACACAGATACGCAGTATTTT. It is translated as CASSGDTDTQYF. J is TRBJ2-3 and V is TRBV9; no reliable D call. The germline V gene encodes CDR1 SGDLS and CDR2 YYNGEE. This CDR3 has 12 residues. V lost 3 bases, J lost 2 bases, and 4 bases lay in between.